The 23 T cell receptor beta chains given below trace back to one sample, sequenced in a study of blood T cell repertoires in COVID-19. Assay: immunoSEQ multiplex PCR; the TCRdb copy retains only in-frame clones and omits some. The top ten clones hold roughly 2.3% of a sample with roughly 300,000 clones, approximately 93% of them seen once. The sequencing input was peripheral blood. The receptors were sampled from a woman aged 25 to 39 with COVID-19, enrolled during active disease.

The CDR3 reads CASSQQGAELVGNQPQHF. CDR3 bases: TGTGCCAGCAGCCAACAGGGGGCGGAATTAGTCGGCAATCAGCCCCAGCATTTT. This sequence joins TRBV7-2 and TRBJ1-5, with 9 bases lining up with TRBD1. Germline loops: CDR1 SGHTA, CDR2 FQGNSA. The CDR3 is 18 residues long. With 5 bases clipped from V and 2 bases from J, the junction kept 13 bases outside the gene matches.

This chain uses TRBV9 with TRBJ2-7, with 10 positions matching TRBD2. The germline V gene has CDR1 SGDLS and CDR2 YYNGEE. The CDR3 has 15 residues. J gave up 2 bases and V 3 bases, and 5 bases lay outside the gene matches. The CDR3 spells CASSAAGGKAYEQYF. DNA for the CDR3: TGTGCCAGCAGCGCAGCGGGAGGGAAAGCCTACGAGCAGTACTTC.

This clone was seen a single time. This sequence joins TRBV6-7 and TRBJ2-3; TRBD2 aligns across 10 bases. TRBV6-7 falls under the ORF class, with uncertain function. Trimming cost V 7 bases and J 2 bases; bases outside gene matches: 6. CDR3 size: 15 residues. The CDR3 spells CASKGLADHTDTQYF. The CDR3 nucleotides are TGTGCCAGCAAAGGACTAGCGGATCACACAGATACGCAGTATTTT.

The V and J genes are TRBV27 and TRBJ1-6; D gene ambiguous. Germline values: CDR1 MNHEY, CDR2 SMNVEV (reference sequence). The length of the CDR3 is 17 residues. The V gene lost 4 bases and the J gene lost 0 bases, with 13 bases spanning the gap. The CDR3 loop reads CASSSETLSSYNSPLHF. The DNA of the CDR3 is TGTGCCAGCAGTTCGGAGACCCTAAGCTCCTATAATTCACCCCTCCACTTT.

V and J are TRBV7-9 and TRBJ1-4, with 7 bases fitting TRBD1. The CDR3 consists of 13 residues. In germline, CDR1 is SEHNR, CDR2 FQNEAQ (reference sequence). The V segment lost 3 bases and the J segment 7 bases; nucleotides outside the gene matches: 2. For the CDR3, the DNA is TGTGCCAGCAGCTTGACAGGGCCTGAAAAACTGTTTTTT. Amino acids: CASSLTGPEKLFF.

The rearrangement links TRBV2 to TRBJ2-3, with TRBD1 matching 8 bases. The CDR3 is made up of 16 amino acids. Losses at the gene ends were 8 bases for V and 0 bases for J; bases not matched to a gene: 10. The germline V gene has CDR1 SNHLY and CDR2 FYNNEI. CDR3 sequence reads: CASALTGDPSTDTQYF. The DNA for the CDR3 is TGTGCCAGCGCTCTGACAGGGGATCCTAGCACAGATACGCAGTATTTT. The variable domain in full, completed from reference TRBV2 and TRBJ2-3, reads EPEVTQTPSHQVTQMGQEVILRCVPISNHLYFYWYRQILGQKVEFLVSFYNNEISEKSEIFDDQFSVERPDGSNFTLKIRSTKLEDSAMYFCASALTGDPSTDTQYFGPGTRLTVL.

In this sample, this clone turned up once. The CDR3 reads CASSANRASSFLNTEAFF. Here the CDR3 DNA reads TGTGCCAGCAGCGCAAACAGGGCGTCCTCATTTCTGAACACTGAAGCTTTCTTT. The chain has TRBV5-4 and TRBJ1-1; maybe TRBD1 (6 bases). The CDR3 loop spans 18 amino acids. Germline V gene sequence: CDR1 SGHNT, CDR2 YYREEE (reference sequence). V was cut by 4 bases and J by 0 bases, with 22 bases left in between.

This chain uses TRBV5-1 with TRBJ2-1, with 10 bases aligning to TRBD1. Germline V CDR1 and CDR2: SGHRS, YFSETQ. Trimming at V came to 0 bases and at J to 7 bases, leaving 4 bases not matched to a gene. CDR3 size: 15 residues. CDR3 nucleotide sequence: TGCGCCAGCAGCTTGGCCGGGACAGGGGTTAATGAGCAGTTCTTC. Protein: CASSLAGTGVNEQFF. The whole variable domain, remainder taken from reference TRBV5-1 and TRBJ2-1, is KAGVTQTPRYLIKTRGQQVTLSCSPISGHRSVSWYQQTPGQGLQFLFEYFSETQRNKGNFPGRFSGRQFSNSRSEMNVSTLELGDSALYLCASSLAGTGVNEQFFGPGTRLTVL.

The genes are TRBV19 and TRBJ1-1, with 7 bases that match TRBD1. J gave up 6 bases and V 3 bases, and 4 bases lay outside the gene matches. Germline V gene data show CDR1 as LNHDA and CDR2 as SQIVND (reference sequence). The CDR3 is made up of 13 amino acids. The CDR3 protein is CASSIRDRAEAFF. The CDR3 nucleotides read TGTGCCAGTAGTATTCGTGACAGGGCTGAAGCTTTCTTT.

The rearrangement links TRBV20-1 to TRBJ2-2; D remains unclear. Germline V gene lookup returns CDR1 DFQATT and CDR2 SNEGSKA (reference sequence). Trimming removed 3 bases from V and 5 bases from J, with 4 bases in between. The CDR3 is 11 residues long. The CDR3 loop reads CSARSTGELFF. CDR3 nucleotides: TGCAGTGCTAGGTCGACCGGGGAGCTGTTTTTT.

V and J are TRBV14 and TRBJ2-7, with TRBD2 matching over 8 bases. The CDR3 consists of 15 residues. The V gene end was trimmed by 7 bases and the J gene end by 0 bases; junction bases not matched to a gene: 8. Germline CDR1 SGHDN, CDR2 FVKESK. The CDR3 DNA follows: TGTGCCAGCATTACGACTAGCGTCATCTCCTACGAGCAGTACTTC. This codes for CASITTSVISYEQYF.

The chain has TRBV18 and TRBJ2-7, with D possibly TRBD1 on 6 matching bases. The germline gives CDR1 KGHSH, CDR2 LQKENI. The CDR3 covers 16 residues. V shed 4 bases and J shed 3 bases, with 19 bases lying between them. The CDR3 sequence: CASSLDRLGPGYEQYF. In nucleotides, the CDR3 is TGTGCCAGCTCACTAGACAGGTTAGGGCCCGGCTACGAGCAGTACTTC.

This clone appeared once. The V and J genes are TRBV27 and TRBJ2-7; D unresolved. This CDR3 comprises 14 residues. Germline V gene data show CDR1 as MNHEY and CDR2 as SMNVEV (reference sequence). Trimming pared 6 bases from V and 3 bases from J, leaving 15 bases between. The DNA of the CDR3 is TGTGCCAGCAGCACAACCATACAGAGCTACGAGCAGTACTTC. As protein: CASSTTIQSYEQYF.

The chain combines TRBV5-4 with TRBJ2-7, with 10 bases aligning to TRBD1. Trimming cost V 4 bases and J 2 bases; bases outside gene matches: 15. The germline V gene has CDR1 SGHNT and CDR2 YYREEE (reference sequence). The CDR3 runs 18 residues. The DNA of the CDR3 is TGTGCCAGCAGCCTAAGACAATTCGGACAGGGGGTTACCTACGAGCAGTACTTC. Translated: CASSLRQFGQGVTYEQYF. Combining the CDR3 with reference TRBV5-4 and TRBJ2-7 gives the whole variable domain ETGVTQSPTHLIKTRGQQVTLRCSSQSGHNTVSWYQQALGQGPQFIFQYYREEENGRGNFPPRFSGLQFPNYSSELNVNALELDDSALYLCASSLRQFGQGVTYEQYFGPGTRLTVT.

The chain couples TRBV27 to TRBJ2-2; perhaps TRBD2 as D (5 bases). CDR1 is MNHEY and CDR2 is SMNVEV in the germline V gene (reference sequence). The CDR3 has 13 residues. V gave up 8 bases and J gave up 1 base, with 8 bases separating them. CDR3 protein: CASAGGNTGELFF. The CDR3 coding sequence is TGTGCCAGCGCCGGAGGGAACACCGGGGAGCTGTTTTTT.

The chain links TRBV24-1 to TRBJ1-2, with no clear D. This CDR3 region has 14 residues. The V end was cut by 1 base, the J end by 3 bases, with 8 bases between. The germline CDR1 and CDR2 sequences are KGHDR and SFDVKD. CDR3 sequence reads: CATSDLNSHYGYTF. The DNA of the CDR3 is TGTGCCACCAGTGATTTAAACAGCCACTATGGCTACACCTTC.

This chain uses TRBV29-1 with TRBJ1-1; 7 nucleotides agree with TRBD1. The CDR3 has 15 residues. Looked up from germline, CDR1 is SQVTM and CDR2 is ANQGSEA. V shed 6 bases, J shed 1 base, and the junction held 11 bases outside the gene matches. CDR3 bases: TGCAGCGTCAGACCAACAGGGGAAGCGAACACTGAAGCTTTCTTT. As protein: CSVRPTGEANTEAFF. The variable domain in full, with the rest retrieved from reference TRBV29-1 and TRBJ1-1, is SAVISQKPSRDICQRGTSLTIQCQVDSQVTMMFWYRQQPGQSLTLIATANQGSEATYESGFVIDKFPISRPNLTFSTLTVSNMSPEDSSIYLCSVRPTGEANTEAFFGQGTRLTVV.

The chain employs TRBV6-4 and TRBJ1-1, with D unclear. Trimming shortened V by 1 base and J by 4 bases, and 13 bases separated the two germline ends. Germline CDR1 is MRHNA and CDR2 is SNTAGT. This CDR3 spans 15 amino acids. The CDR3 nucleotides are TGTGCCAGCAGTGACTGGGTTTGGAGGAGCACTGAAGCTTTCTTT. Protein product: CASSDWVWRSTEAFF.

The chain is built from TRBV24-1 and TRBJ1-3, with 9 bases lining up with TRBD1. The V and J ends lost 7 bases and 2 bases, in that order; junction bases with no gene match: 5. This CDR3 has 15 residues. Germline values: CDR1 KGHDR, CDR2 SFDVKD. The CDR3 DNA reads as TGTGCCACCAGCGGGGGGACAGGGCCTGGAAACACCATATATTTT. The encoded protein is CATSGGTGPGNTIYF.

The chain carries TRBV6-5 and TRBJ1-3; the D gene is possibly TRBD1 (5 bases). V lost 0 bases to trimming and J lost 7 bases, with 7 bases between them. This CDR3 has 13 residues. Germline CDR1 and CDR2: MNHEY and SVGAGI. CDR3 amino acids: CASSYSGGNTIYF. The CDR3 DNA follows: TGTGCCAGCAGTTACTCCGGGGGGAACACCATATATTTT.

V usage is TRBV15 and J usage is TRBJ1-3, with TRBD1 matching over 7 bases. Germline trimming cut 4 bases from V and 7 bases from J; bases unmatched to any gene: 16. The CDR3 totals 17 residues. Per germline, CDR1 LNHNV and CDR2 YYDKDF (reference sequence). The CDR3 region is CATSTQGPTGKSNTIYF. The CDR3, as DNA: TGTGCCACCAGCACTCAGGGACCGACAGGGAAAAGCAACACCATATATTTT.

The rearrangement uses TRBV5-4 and TRBJ1-6, with TRBD1 identical over 8 bases. The V gene's germline CDR1 is SGHNT and CDR2 YYREEE (reference sequence). This CDR3 has 16 amino acids. Trimming took 4 bases from V and 8 from J; bases not matched to a gene: 11. CDR3 region: CASSLGTGGRYSPLHF. The CDR3 coding sequence is TGTGCCAGCAGCCTCGGAACAGGGGGGCGTTATTCACCCCTCCACTTT. The variable domain in full, with the rest retrieved from reference TRBV5-4 and TRBJ1-6, is ETGVTQSPTHLIKTRGQQVTLRCSSQSGHNTVSWYQQALGQGPQFIFQYYREEENGRGNFPPRFSGLQFPNYSSELNVNALELDDSALYLCASSLGTGGRYSPLHFGNGTRLTVT.

The rearrangement links TRBV5-1 to TRBJ1-1, with D unresolved. The V gene lost 2 bases and the J gene lost 0 bases, with 11 bases spanning the gap. The CDR3 covers 15 residues. Germline V CDR1 and CDR2: SGHRS, YFSETQ. The CDR3 sequence: CASSFSPDMNTEAFF. The CDR3 nucleotides read TGCGCCAGCAGCTTTTCGCCAGATATGAACACTGAAGCTTTCTTT.